This T cell receptor beta chain was profiled in a study of cytomegalovirus exposure and HLA in healthy donors. Regarding this clone: Its antigen is still unknown.

While unrecorded immune exposures were likely, the donors were nominally healthy when sampled. The primer mix had 60 Vbeta and 13 Jbeta primers. The protocol was immunoSEQ multiplex PCR, while the TCRdb copy is restricted to in-frame clones and leaves out a portion. The table records 130,000 or so clones, 78% of them present only once. Whole-study findings and limits: Most TCR sequences were uncommon, yet certain public TCRs appeared in many donors. As a later analysis showed, a missense DCLRE1C variant was linked to trimming of TCR beta V- and J-genes.

Trimming left V 0 bases short and J 5 bases short, with 11 bases between. This CDR3 has 15 amino acids. Germline CDR1 and CDR2: MNHEY and SVGAGI. The sequencing input was PBMCs. The chain links TRBV6-5 to TRBJ2-1; D is perhaps TRBD2 (5 bases). This TCR was recovered from a woman aged 40 to 50 in good health and CMV-seronegative. The CDR3 region is CASSYSWVGDNEQFF. In nucleotides, the CDR3 is TGTGCCAGCAGTTACTCCTGGGTGGGAGACAATGAGCAGTTCTTC.